The clone carrying this T cell receptor (beta chain) has just a few counts. Antigen unknown. The sample comes from a study of neoadjuvant anti-PD-1 for oral cavity cancer. Study overall: Nivolumab at 3 mg/kg was mostly given biweekly, three to four doses, pre-surgery. Non-progressing patients received a fourth nivolumab dose near day 43, then surgery on days 50-56.

TCRdb's copy holds only in-frame clones and misses some; the assay was immunoSEQ multiplex PCR. In the table there are about 9,400 clones, about 60% of which are singletons. Regarding time point: after neoadjuvant nivolumab, at surgical resection. PBMCs were not maintained or expanded in culture before analysis. Study-level results: Each response group had just a few patients in TCR analyses.

Deletions cut 0 bases from V and 3 bases from J, with 5 bases between. CDR3 length equals 13 residues. CDR1 and CDR2 (germline): SEHNR, FQNEAQ (reference sequence). Material: PBMCs, obtained after nivolumab (anti-PD-1) treatment. The J gene is TRBJ1-1, the V gene TRBV7-9; D possibly corresponds to TRBD1 (5 bases). The source is a person aged 35 to 85 with oral cavity squamous cell carcinoma. The CDR3 DNA is TGTGCCAGCAGCTTAGCGGGGGACACTGAAGCTTTCTTT. Translating gives CASSLAGDTEAFF.